Below, 3 T cell receptor beta chains from the same sample are listed, as sequenced in a study of early T cells in non-severe SARS-CoV-2 infection. Each CDR3 protein gets one entry after TCRdb re-called the 5' RACE reads with MiXCR. The sample lists 50,000 or so distinct CDR3 sequences; roughly 10% were seen once. Sequenced: whole blood. The receptors derive from an adult who was a healthcare worker with PCR-confirmed SARS-CoV-2 infection or an uninfected control (not recorded which).

This clonotype was counted at least ten times. This rearrangement joins TRBV20-1 to TRBJ1-3, with 9 nucleotides matching TRBD1. V lost 6 bases, J lost 0 bases, and 12 bases stayed unmatched. Germline V gene lookup returns CDR1 DFQATT and CDR2 SNEGSKA (reference sequence). The CDR3 extends over 17 amino acids. The chain's CDR3 is CSATGTGSANSGNTIYF. The CDR3, as DNA: TGCAGTGCCACCGGGACAGGGTCGGCCAACTCTGGAAACACCATATATTTT.

The chain uses TRBV6-5 and TRBJ2-5; D not resolved. CDR1 and CDR2 (germline): MNHEY, SVGAGI. There are 13 residues in the CDR3. Trimming pared 6 bases from V and 5 bases from J, leaving 13 bases between. CDR3 protein: CASSLLGPETQYF. The CDR3 nucleotides read TGTGCCAGCAGCCTCCTTGGTCCCGAGACCCAGTACTTC.

This clonotype was counted ten times or more. V is TRBV14 and J is TRBJ2-3; possibly TRBD2 for D (7 bases). The CDR3 contains 15 residues. Germline V gives CDR1 SGHDN, CDR2 FVKESK. With 8 bases removed from V and 2 bases from J, the gap between germline ends came to 17 bases. CDR3 nucleotides: TGTGCCAGCCCGAGGGGGGGGGCCTTCACAGATACGCAGTATTTT. This sequence encodes CASPRGGAFTDTQYF.